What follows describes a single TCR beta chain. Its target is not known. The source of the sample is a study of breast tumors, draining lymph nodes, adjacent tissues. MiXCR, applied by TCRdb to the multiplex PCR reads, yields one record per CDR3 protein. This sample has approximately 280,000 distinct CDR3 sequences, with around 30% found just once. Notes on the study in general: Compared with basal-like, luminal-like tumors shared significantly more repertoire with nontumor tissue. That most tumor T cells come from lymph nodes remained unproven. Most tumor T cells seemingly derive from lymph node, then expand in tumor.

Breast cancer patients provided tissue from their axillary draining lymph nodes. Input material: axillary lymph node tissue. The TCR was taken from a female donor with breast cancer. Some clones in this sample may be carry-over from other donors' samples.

CDR3 residues: CAWSIGGRNQPQHF. CDR3 in DNA: TGTGCCTGGAGTATAGGGGGCCGCAATCAGCCCCAGCATTTT. The chain couples TRBV30 to TRBJ1-5; 7 bases are a match to TRBD1. The CDR3 length is 14 residues. Germline values: CDR1 GTSNPN, CDR2 SVGIG (reference sequence). The ends lost 2 bases at V and 2 bases at J; junction bases unmatched: 3.